The rows below give T cell receptor beta chains drawn from one sample of a study of regulatory T cells in long-lasting Graves disease. TCRdb analysed the multiplex PCR reads with MiXCR anew, one entry per CDR3 protein. This sample yields approximately 560,000 distinct CDR3 sequences, of which more than 15% are seen a single time; more than 10% belongs to the top ten. This sample was also put to use in a study of T cells in Graves' hyperthyroidism and ophthalmopathy.

The specimen was peripheral blood mononuclear cells (PBMCs), collected at new diagnosis, from a patient treated with antithyroid drugs. These TCRs come from a man aged 18 to 30 with Graves disease. Each CDR3 is given with its conserved first and last residue. A D gene is named only where the DNA matches it firmly. Only part of the rows carry a size: once, few, many, or a class if the clone is expanded.

length: 15
J: TRBJ2-3
D: NA
V: TRBV20-1
size: many
DNA: TGCAGTGCTAACGGGGGAGACAGCTCCACAGATACGCAGTATTTT
CDR3: CSANGGDSSTDTQYF

length: 13
J: TRBJ1-2
D: NA
V: TRBV9
size: NA
DNA: TGTGCCAGCAGCGATTACAGCCGCTATGGCTACACCTTC
CDR3: CASSDYSRYGYTF

length: 15
J: TRBJ2-3
D: NA
V: TRBV6-2/TRBV6-3
size: NA
DNA: TGTGCCAGCAGTGACTCTAGCGCTGGCACAGATACGCAGTATTTT
CDR3: CASSDSSAGTDTQYF

length: 13
J: TRBJ1-2
D: TRBD1
V: TRBV29-1
size: few
DNA: TGCAGCGTTGAAGGGGCGACAGGGGCAGGCTACACCTTC
CDR3: CSVEGATGAGYTF

length: 15
J: TRBJ2-7
D: TRBD1
V: TRBV20-1
size: NA
DNA: TGCAGTGCGGATGCACCGGGACAGGGGACCTACGAGCAGTACTTC
CDR3: CSADAPGQGTYEQYF

length: 14
J: TRBJ1-1
D: NA
V: TRBV6-2/TRBV6-3
size: NA
DNA: TGTGCCAGCACCCGAGGGGGATTCGGAACTGAAGCTTTCTTT
CDR3: CASTRGGFGTEAFF

length: 16
J: TRBJ2-5
D: NA
V: TRBV12-3/TRBV12-4
size: many
DNA: TGTGCCAGCAGTCGGGGCCACGACCGGTACCAAGAGACCCAGTACTTC
CDR3: CASSRGHDRYQETQYF

length: 11
J: TRBJ2-5
D: NA
V: TRBV29-1
size: few
DNA: TGCAGCGTTGCGGGCCAAGAGACCCAGTACTTC
CDR3: CSVAGQETQYF

length: 14
J: TRBJ2-5
D: NA
V: TRBV7-9
size: many
DNA: TGTGCCAGCAGCTCCCGACTGGTACAAGAGACCCAGTACTTC
CDR3: CASSSRLVQETQYF

length: 14
J: TRBJ1-6
D: NA
V: TRBV28
size: many
DNA: TGTGCCAGCAGTTTGCAGGGTTGGAGTTCACCCCTCCACTTT
CDR3: CASSLQGWSSPLHF

length: 15
J: TRBJ2-7
D: TRBD2
V: TRBV5-1
size: many
DNA: TGCGCCAGCAGCTTGAATCCCGCGGGAGAAGGCGAGCAGTACTTC
CDR3: CASSLNPAGEGEQYF

length: 15
J: TRBJ2-2
D: NA
V: TRBV20-1
size: NA
DNA: TGCAGTGCTAGAGAGTACACGGGGAACACCGGGGAGCTGTTTTTT
CDR3: CSAREYTGNTGELFF

length: 14
J: TRBJ2-7
D: NA
V: TRBV6-1
size: many
DNA: TGTGCCAGCAGTCCCGGACAAGACCTACGCGAGCAGTACTTC
CDR3: CASSPGQDLREQYF

length: 14
J: TRBJ1-5
D: TRBD1
V: TRBV12-3/TRBV12-4
size: many
DNA: TGTGCCAGCAGTGGCACAGGGGAAGGACAGCCCCAGCATTTT
CDR3: CASSGTGEGQPQHF

length: 14
J: TRBJ2-7
D: TRBD2
V: TRBV27
size: NA
DNA: TGTGCCAGCAGTTCTTACTCGGGGGGTGGCGAGCAGTACTTC
CDR3: CASSSYSGGGEQYF

length: 16
J: TRBJ2-5
D: NA
V: TRBV24-1
size: many
DNA: TGTGCCACCAGTGACCACGCCCCCTCCACGGGGGAGACCCAGTACTTC
CDR3: CATSDHAPSTGETQYF

length: 15
J: TRBJ1-5
D: NA
V: TRBV28
size: many
DNA: TGTGCCAGCAGTTTAGCTTATGGGGGGCCTCAGCCCCAGCATTTT
CDR3: CASSLAYGGPQPQHF

length: 15
J: TRBJ1-2
D: TRBD1
V: TRBV3-1
size: NA
DNA: TGTGCCAGCAGCCAAGCCGAACAGGGGCCCTATGGCTACACCTTC
CDR3: CASSQAEQGPYGYTF

length: 16
J: TRBJ2-1
D: NA
V: TRBV3-1
size: many
DNA: TGTGCCAGCAGCCAAGAGGTGTGGGTAGGGGGGAATGAGCAGTTCTTC
CDR3: CASSQEVWVGGNEQFF

length: 16
J: TRBJ1-1
D: TRBD1
V: TRBV5-1
size: many
DNA: TGCGCCAGCAGCACTCCGGGACAGGGAAGGAACACTGAAGCTTTCTTT
CDR3: CASSTPGQGRNTEAFF

length: 20
J: TRBJ2-5
D: TRBD2
V: TRBV5-5
size: few
DNA: TGTGCTAGCAGCTTGGCCGGATTAGCGGGCTGGGGGGGGTCCCAAGAGACCCAGTACTTC
CDR3: CASSLAGLAGWGGSQETQYF

length: 13
J: TRBJ2-2
D: NA
V: TRBV27
size: NA
DNA: TGTGCCAGCAGTCCCCTTAGGCCCGGGGAGCTGTTTTTT
CDR3: CASSPLRPGELFF

length: 13
J: TRBJ2-5
D: NA
V: TRBV20-1
size: few
DNA: TGCAGTGCGGGACACGGACAGAAAGAGACCCAGTACTTC
CDR3: CSAGHGQKETQYF

length: 15
J: TRBJ2-2
D: NA
V: TRBV5-1
size: few
DNA: TGCGCCAGCAGCTTGTCTGGCAAAAACACCGGGGAGCTGTTTTTT
CDR3: CASSLSGKNTGELFF

length: 16
J: TRBJ2-1
D: TRBD2
V: TRBV20-1
size: few
DNA: TGCAGTGCTAGACAGACTAGCGGCCTCTCCTACAATGAGCAGTTCTTC
CDR3: CSARQTSGLSYNEQFF

length: 17
J: TRBJ2-1
D: TRBD1
V: TRBV14
size: NA
DNA: TGTGCCAGCAGCCCGCGATGGGGTACAGGGGGATACAATGAGCAGTTCTTC
CDR3: CASSPRWGTGGYNEQFF

length: 14
J: TRBJ2-3
D: NA
V: TRBV28
size: few
DNA: TGTGCCAGCAGTTTGGAACGGGATATAGATACGCAGTATTTT
CDR3: CASSLERDIDTQYF

length: 14
J: TRBJ2-3
D: NA
V: TRBV20-1
size: many
DNA: TGCAGTGCTCTCCGGGACTCCTACACAGATACGCAGTATTTT
CDR3: CSALRDSYTDTQYF

length: 16
J: TRBJ2-1
D: NA
V: TRBV12-3/TRBV12-4
size: many
DNA: TGTGCCAGCAGCCCCCGGCAGCGGTCCTCCTACAATGAGCAGTTCTTC
CDR3: CASSPRQRSSYNEQFF